This TCR beta chain was recorded in a study of prognosis after radiotherapy for stage I lung cancer. Genomic DNA was the source, and TCR beta CDR3 was amplified from it by two-round multiplex PCR. The use of primers specific to each TRBV and TRBJ gene characterized first-round PCR. TCRdb recomputed calls from the multiplex PCR reads with MiXCR, one row per CDR3 protein. This sample yields over 50,000 distinct CDR3 sequences, of which approximately 35% are seen a single time; about a tenth belongs to the top ten. This clonotype has ten or more counts. This CDR3 has 16 residues. Germline CDR1 reads SGHDT; CDR2 reads YYEEEE. V lost 4 bases and J 0 bases, leaving 16 bases between the germline ends.

The receptor was isolated from a donor over 45 with non-small cell lung cancer. The gene calls are TRBV5-6 and TRBJ1-1; D call uncertain. The sample in question was PBMCs, obtained before or after stereotactic body radiation therapy (not recorded which). The DNA for the CDR3 is TGTGCCAGCAGCGGGTACCTTCAGGCCTTGAACACTGAAGCTTTCTTT. Translated, it gives CASSGYLQALNTEAFF.